The entry below gives a single T cell receptor (beta chain) sequence along with its context. Its cognate antigen has yet to be identified. It has no much larger one-base neighbor in the sample; base qualities were not kept. The library was produced with the immunoSEQ multiplex PCR assay. The source is immuneACCESS, and TCRdb retained only in-frame sequences with V and J called. Part of the clones is not carried over; for the studies checked, unresolved V genes explain less than half of this, and the remainder is unexplained. Recorded for this sample are tens of thousands of clones; roughly nine tenths of them occurred a single time. Clones ranked in the top ten supply 0.39% of the sample. The entry originates in a study of technical replicates of blood from several donors (dated by TCRdb to 2017 to 2019). Based on the germline V gene (reference sequence), the CDR1 and CDR2 sequences are MNHEY and SMNVEV. The CDR3 starts with the cysteine, ends with the phenylalanine, and has 13 residues. Only the CDR3 DNA stays, 39 bases, in frame from base 1. Trimming removed 5 bases from V and 3 bases from J, leaving 10 bases between the germline ends.

In this chain, TRBV27 is recombined with TRBJ1-1, with no confidently assigned D gene. Specimen: T cells isolated from PBMCs. The receptor's source is a human donor in good health. The nucleotides are TGTGCCAGCAGTAGGGTCGGGGACACTGAAGCTTTCTTT. Its translation is CASSRVGDTEAFF.